Listed below are T cell receptor beta chains from one sample, sequenced in a study of T-cell reconstitution after alpha-beta-depleted transplantation in children. In TCRdb, the PCR reads were re-called with MiXCR into one record per CDR3 protein. Here the sample spans about 150,000 distinct CDR3 sequences, 8.8% being singletons. The sequenced sample was PBMCs, mostly from graft donor cells, obtained 180 days after TCRalphabeta/CD19-depleted stem cell transplant. The origin of the receptors is a female patient aged 2-15 years who had a stem cell transplant for congenital amegakaryocytic thrombocytopenia, so the T cells may come from the graft donor. The CDR3 runs from the conserved cysteine through the conserved F or W. The D gene is left open where the match is weak. Expanded clones are given a class, and other clones once, few, many or no size at all.

d_call j_call v_call clone_size cdr3_nt cdr3_aa
NA TRBJ1-1 TRBV15 many TGTGCCACCAAAGTCAGGGAGGTGGGTGAAGCTTTCTTT CATKVREVGEAFF
TRBD2 TRBJ2-1 TRBV7-2 few TGTGCCAGCAGTCCAGGACTAGCGGGAGTAAGTGGTAGGTTCTTC CASSPGLAGVSGRFF
TRBD2 TRBJ2-3 TRBV5-1 few TGCGCCAGCAGCTTGTGGACTAGCGGAGGGAGCACAGATACGCAGTATTTT CASSLWTSGGSTDTQYF
TRBD1 TRBJ2-5 TRBV5-1 NA TGCGCCAGCAGCACGAGGACAGGACAAGAGACCCAGTACTTC CASSTRTGQETQYF
NA TRBJ2-7 TRBV5-1 few TGCGCCAGCAGCGCGCCAGGGAGATGGCGCGAGCAGTACTTC CASSAPGRWREQYF
NA TRBJ1-5 TRBV6-1 few TGTGCCAGCAGTGACGGACAGCCCCAGCATTTT CASSDGQPQHF
TRBD2 TRBJ2-2 TRBV3-1 many TGTGCCAGCAGCCGGGGACTAGCGGACACCGGGGAGCTGTTTTTT CASSRGLADTGELFF
TRBD1 TRBJ2-5 TRBV28 many TGTGCCAGCAGTTTAAGCTTCAGGGGGCGGGAGACCCAGTACTTC CASSLSFRGRETQYF
NA TRBJ1-1 TRBV9 many TGTGCCAGCAGCGTAGATCTGGCGAAGAACACTGAAGCTTTCTTT CASSVDLAKNTEAFF
TRBD1 TRBJ1-1 TRBV12-3/TRBV12-4 NA TGTGCCAGCAACGGACAGGGGATGAGGGGGATGAACACTGAAGCTTTCTTT CASNGQGMRGMNTEAFF
NA TRBJ2-5 TRBV28 few TGTGCCAGCAGACCGTCGATCGAGTTGGAGACCCAGTACTTC CASRPSIELETQYF
TRBD2 TRBJ2-1 TRBV20-1 many TGCAGTGCTAGAGAAACTAGCGCCCCCTCTGGGGAGCAGTTCTTC CSARETSAPSGEQFF
NA TRBJ2-3 TRBV15 many TGTGCCACCAGCAGAGAAAACACAGATACGCAGTATTTT CATSRENTDTQYF
NA TRBJ1-5 TRBV6-1 NA TGTGCCAGCAGTGTCTTGGCAGGGTATAGCAATCAGCCCCAGCATTTT CASSVLAGYSNQPQHF
TRBD2 TRBJ2-1 TRBV5-6 many TGTGCCAGCAGCTTGGTTCGCGGGAGGTCCCCAAATGAGCAGTTCTTC CASSLVRGRSPNEQFF
TRBD2 TRBJ2-7 TRBV12-3/TRBV12-4 many TGTGCCGGCCCTGGGCTAGCGGGAGTTTCGGGCGAGCAGTACTTC CAGPGLAGVSGEQYF